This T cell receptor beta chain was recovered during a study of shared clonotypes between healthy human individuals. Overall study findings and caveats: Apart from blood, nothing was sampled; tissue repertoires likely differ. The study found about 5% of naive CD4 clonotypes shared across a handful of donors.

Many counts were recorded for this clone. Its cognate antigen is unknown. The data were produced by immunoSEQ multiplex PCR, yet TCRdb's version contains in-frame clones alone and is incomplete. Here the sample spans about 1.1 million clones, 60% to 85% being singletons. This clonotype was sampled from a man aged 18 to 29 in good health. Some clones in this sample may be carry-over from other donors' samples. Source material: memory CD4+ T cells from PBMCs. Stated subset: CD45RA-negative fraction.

CDR3 protein: CASRDREGDTQYF. CDR3 nucleotides: TGCGCCAGCAGGGACAGGGAAGGAGATACGCAGTATTTT. This sequence joins TRBV5-1 and TRBJ2-3, with 8 nucleotides matching TRBD1. With V trimmed by 5 bases and J by 5 bases, 4 bases remained unmatched. This CDR3 spans 13 amino acids. CDR1 SGHRS and CDR2 YFSETQ come from the germline V gene.